This T cell receptor beta chain was captured in a study of blood T cell repertoires in COVID-19. In the study overall: Both acute and convalescent COVID-19 samples were obtained from the United States, Italy and Spain. The cDNA or gDNA used as material had been derived from T cells, B-cell-depleted T cells, or PBMCs.

Seattle cases were enrolled at active infection and followed longitudinally. As originally analysed: Amplification from reference gene primers served as the basis for estimated nucleated cell counts. Method: immunoSEQ multiplex PCR; TCRdb's copy keeps in-frame clones and lacks some. V, J and clone size were drawn from that table, and D and trimming were deduced from the DNA. This table has around 250,000 clones, nearly 90% appearing once. Per germline, CDR1 SNHLY and CDR2 FYNNEI. CDR3 length: 16 amino acids. V lost 4 bases to trimming and J lost 0 bases; unmatched junction nucleotides: 6. Specimen: peripheral blood. This clonotype was obtained from a woman aged 55-69 years with COVID-19, enrolled during active disease. The chain joins TRBV2 to TRBJ1-3; 7 bases match TRBD1. The CDR3 sequence: CASSGQGSYSGNTIYF. DNA of the CDR3: TGTGCCAGCAGTGGACAGGGTTCCTACTCTGGAAACACCATATATTTT.